One sample yielded the 30 T cell receptor beta chains listed below, sequenced in a study of OX40 agonist ivuxolimab in advanced cancers. TCRdb's copy holds only in-frame clones and misses some; the assay was immunoSEQ multiplex PCR. The data hold just under 80,000 clones, with roughly 86% observed a single time. The specimen was CD4+ or CD8+ T cells sorted from blood, collected in a trial of the OX40 agonist ivuxolimab. These receptors came from an adult with an advanced solid tumor such as melanoma, head and neck, liver or kidney cancer.

This rearrangement joins TRBV21-1 to TRBJ2-3. TRBV21-1 represents a pseudogene. The CDR3 has 13 residues. The CDR3 here is CASSNPTTDTQYF. CDR3 DNA: TGTGCCAGCAGCAACCCCACGACAGATACGCAGTATTTT.

The V call is TRBV9, the J call TRBJ1-1, with a possible D match to TRBD1 (5 bases). The germline CDR1 and CDR2 sequences are SGDLS and YYNGEE. CDR3 size: 15 residues. Trimming pared 3 bases from V and 5 bases from J, leaving 17 bases between. In DNA, the CDR3 is TGTGCCAGCAGCGCCGGCATAAATAGACAGACTGAAGCTTTCTTT. Residues: CASSAGINRQTEAFF.

This chain connects TRBV7-8 to TRBJ2-3; TRBD2 aligns across 10 bases. The CDR3 is 13 amino acids. Losses at the gene ends were 5 bases for V and 8 bases for J; bases not matched to a gene: 4. Germline assignment: CDR1 SGHVS and CDR2 FQNEAQ. The CDR3 coding sequence is TGTGCCAGCAGCCCGGGGACTAGCGTTACGCAGTATTTT. Protein sequence: CASSPGTSVTQYF.

The chain couples TRBV5-6 to TRBJ1-2, with 12 bases fitting TRBD1. The CDR3 runs 15 residues. V was clipped by 4 bases and J by 4 bases; unmatched bases: 5. Germline assignment: CDR1 SGHDT and CDR2 YYEEEE. The CDR3 protein is CASSGRDRGLYGYTF. In DNA form, the CDR3 reads TGTGCCAGCAGCGGGCGGGACAGGGGGCTCTATGGCTACACCTTC.

The DNA of the CDR3 is TGCAGTGCTGCCCGACTATGGGAGTTCTTC. Translated: CSAARLWEFF. The chain uses TRBV20-1 and TRBJ2-1, with TRBD2 as a possible D gene (5 bases). The length of the CDR3 is 10 residues. Germline values: CDR1 DFQATT, CDR2 SNEGSKA (reference sequence). The V end lost 5 bases, the J end lost 14 bases, and 13 bases lay between the germline ends.

The chain links TRBV11-2 to TRBJ1-5, with D possibly TRBD1 on 5 matching bases. This CDR3 spans 15 amino acids. Trimming took 7 bases from V and 6 from J, leaving 19 bases between them. CDR1 and CDR2 from the germline V gene are SGHAT and FQNNGV. CDR3 in amino acids: CASTLSQGIIQPQHF. The CDR3, as DNA: TGTGCCAGCACCCTCAGCCAGGGTATAATTCAGCCCCAGCATTTT.

This clone was seen only once. The chain joins TRBV15 to TRBJ1-4, with 8 bases fitting TRBD1. Unmatched junction bases numbered 7, after V lost 8 bases and J lost 5 bases. The length of the CDR3 is 14 residues. Germline-derived CDR1 and CDR2 are LNHNV and YYDKDF (reference sequence). CDR3: CATGQGGGNEKLFF. The CDR3 DNA reads TGTGCCACCGGACAGGGAGGTGGGAATGAAAAACTGTTTTTT.

The J gene is TRBJ1-1, the V gene TRBV15; D call uncertain. The ends were cut back, 0 bases at V and 7 bases at J, with 9 bases in the middle. Germline V CDR1 and CDR2: LNHNV, YYDKDF (reference sequence). There are 13 residues in the CDR3. The CDR3 is CATSRDRHFEAFF. The DNA for the CDR3 is TGTGCCACCAGCAGAGATCGACACTTTGAAGCTTTCTTT.

V is TRBV14 and J is TRBJ2-1; TRBD1 matches at 7 bases. Germline CDR1 reads SGHDN; CDR2 reads FVKESK. The J segment lost 3 bases and the V segment lost 0 bases, leaving 11 bases of the junction unmatched. The CDR3 runs 18 residues. CDR3 amino acids: CASSQDAGTALLYNEQFF. The CDR3 DNA sequence: TGTGCCAGCAGCCAAGATGCCGGGACAGCCCTCCTCTACAATGAGCAGTTCTTC.

About this clone: Possible read error: a much larger clone is one base away. This sample also contains other DNA sequences that code for the same CDR3. The gene calls are TRBV11-2 and TRBJ2-7, with a possible D match to TRBD2 (5 bases). Trimming removed 6 bases at V and 2 bases at J, with 17 bases between. CDR1 and CDR2 from the germline V gene are SGHAT and FQNNGV. The CDR3 is 15 amino acids. CDR3 protein: CASSTGESSTYEQYF. CDR3 nucleotides: TGTGCCAGCAGTACCGGGGAGAGTTCCACCTACGAGCAGTACTTC.

This rearrangement joins TRBV6-5 to TRBJ2-7; no clear D gene. The CDR3 is 14 residues long. V was cut by 5 bases and J by 7 bases, with 18 bases left in between. Germline values: CDR1 MNHEY, CDR2 SVGAGI. The DNA of the CDR3 is TGTGCCAGCAGTCTCGATGTCCTTACGAGAGAGCAGTACTTC. Protein: CASSLDVLTREQYF.

The chain employs TRBV2 and TRBJ2-2; TRBD1 matches at 7 bases. The CDR3 consists of 14 residues. J lost 3 bases, V lost 5 bases, and 3 bases had no gene match. Germline loops: CDR1 SNHLY, CDR2 FYNNEI. CDR3 in DNA: TGTGCCAGCAGTTACCAGGGGGACACCGGGGAGCTGTTTTTT. Its translation: CASSYQGDTGELFF.

The CDR3 loop reads CASSLGGTGFEPQHF. CDR3 nucleotides: TGTGCCAGCAGCTTAGGCGGGACAGGGTTTGAGCCCCAGCATTTT. The chain links TRBV11-2 to TRBJ1-5; 9 bases fit TRBD1. V shed 1 base, J shed 8 bases, and the junction held 6 bases outside the gene matches. The length of the CDR3 is 15 residues. The germline V gene encodes CDR1 SGHAT and CDR2 FQNNGV.

J is TRBJ2-7 and V is TRBV6-6; D is ambiguous. V lost 2 bases to trimming and J lost 1 base, with 6 bases between them. CDR3 length: 13 amino acids. CDR1 is MNHNY, CDR2 SVGAGI, per germline (reference sequence). The CDR3 DNA is TGTGCCAGCAGTTACGGTGATTCCTACGAGCAGTACTTC. Translated, it gives CASSYGDSYEQYF.

The genes are TRBV27 and TRBJ2-7, with TRBD2 matching over 8 bases. This CDR3 region has 10 residues. V trimming: 10 bases; J trimming: 10 bases; junction bases outside the gene matches: 6. Germline V gene lookup returns CDR1 MNHEY and CDR2 SMNVEV (reference sequence). In DNA form, the CDR3 reads TGTGCCACCATAGCGGGGTATCAGTACTTC. This sequence encodes CATIAGYQYF.

The chain carries TRBV19 and TRBJ1-1, with 10 bases that match TRBD1. The CDR3 covers 16 residues. Germline CDR1 LNHDA, CDR2 SQIVND (reference sequence). The V gene end was trimmed by 5 bases and the J gene end by 1 base; junction bases not matched to a gene: 7. The CDR3 loop is CASSPWTGGENTEAFF. CDR3 in DNA: TGTGCCAGTAGTCCGTGGACAGGGGGGGAGAACACTGAAGCTTTCTTT.

The chain recombines TRBV5-4 with TRBJ2-2, with a weak D call TRBD1 (6 bases). CDR3 length: 15 amino acids. Germline-derived CDR1 and CDR2 are SGHNT and YYREEE (reference sequence). Trimming cost V 0 bases and J 5 bases, with 11 bases left between them. The CDR3 sequence: CASSLALTGTGELFF. In nucleotides, the CDR3 is TGTGCCAGCAGCTTGGCCCTGACAGGTACCGGGGAGCTGTTTTTT.

A single count supports this clone. The chain links TRBV4-1 to TRBJ1-4; D remains ambiguous. V was cut by 3 bases and J by 0 bases, with 14 bases left in between. The CDR3 consists of 17 residues. CDR1 and CDR2 (germline): MGHRA, YSYEKL. CDR3 DNA: TGCGCCAGCAGCCAGGAACAGCGAATTGCAACTAATGAAAAACTGTTTTTT. As protein: CASSQEQRIATNEKLFF.

The count of this clone is one. The chain employs TRBV5-6 and TRBJ2-1; D is uncertain. V was shortened by 2 bases and J by 5 bases, with 17 bases between the two germline ends. The CDR3 totals 16 residues. From germline, CDR1 is SGHDT and CDR2 YYEEEE. The CDR3 bases are TGTGCCAGCAGCTTACTTGGCGAGAGTGGGGACAATGAGCAGTTCTTC. Protein product: CASSLLGESGDNEQFF.

This clone was picked up one time. The rearrangement uses TRBV5-5 and TRBJ1-3; D gene ambiguous. Trimming shortened V by 0 bases and J by 1 base, and 11 bases separated the two germline ends. The CDR3 runs to 16 residues. CDR1 and CDR2 from the germline V gene are SGHKS and YYEKEE (reference sequence). This chain's CDR3 is CASSLELARSGNTIYF. The CDR3 coding sequence is TGTGCCAGCAGCTTGGAGTTGGCGAGATCTGGAAACACCATATATTTT.

Notes on this clone: Other DNA sequences of this sample code for an identical CDR3. V and J are TRBV10-1 and TRBJ1-2; D unresolved. Trimming removed 3 bases from V and 4 bases from J, with 6 bases in between. The CDR3 sequence is 12 residues long. Germline values: CDR1 WNHNN, CDR2 SYGVQD (reference sequence). In DNA form, the CDR3 reads TGCGCCAGCAGTGACAGCTCCTATGGCTACACCTTC. It translates to CASSDSSYGYTF.

This chain links TRBV6-6 with TRBJ1-5; no definite D call. The germline V gene has CDR1 MNHNY and CDR2 SVGAGI (reference sequence). This CDR3 has 13 residues. Trimming removed 5 bases at V and 4 bases at J, with 9 bases between. The chain's CDR3 is CASSPDWNQPQHF. CDR3 DNA sequence: TGTGCCAGCAGTCCGGACTGGAATCAGCCCCAGCATTTT.

The rearrangement joins TRBV14 to TRBJ2-7, with 7 bases identical to TRBD2. V shed 1 base and J 4 bases; nucleotides not matched to a gene: 7. Germline V gene sequence: CDR1 SGHDN, CDR2 FVKESK. This CDR3 spans 15 amino acids. The CDR3 DNA follows: TGTGCCAGCAGCCAAGGGGAGGGTTGGGCGTACGAGCAGTACTTC. It specifies CASSQGEGWAYEQYF.

This chain joins TRBV18 and TRBJ2-4; weak D call: TRBD1 (6 bases). V gave up 0 bases and J gave up 7 bases, with 19 bases separating them. CDR1 and CDR2 from the germline V gene are KGHSH and LQKENI. The CDR3 is 17 amino acids. In DNA form, the CDR3 reads TGTGCCAGCTCACCACCTACAGAAAAGAGGGGGTCGAACATTCAGTACTTC. It specifies CASSPPTEKRGSNIQYF.

V and J are TRBV5-6 and TRBJ1-5; TRBD1 might be the D (5 bases). Trimming removed 4 bases from V and 1 base from J, with 15 bases in between. This CDR3 region has 16 residues. Germline V CDR1 and CDR2: SGHDT, YYEEEE. The DNA for the CDR3 is TGTGCCAGCAGCCCGGGACTGCTAGCCAGCAATCAGCCCCAGCATTTT. It translates to CASSPGLLASNQPQHF. Filled out from reference TRBV5-6 and TRBJ1-5, the complete variable domain reads DAGVTQSPTHLIKTRGQQVTLRCSPKSGHDTVSWYQQALGQGPQFIFQYYEEEERQRGNFPDRFSGHQFPNYSSELNVNALLLGDSALYLCASSPGLLASNQPQHFGDGTRLSIL.

This chain connects TRBV4-1 to TRBJ1-1, with no clear D. V lost 0 bases to trimming and J lost 0 bases, with 14 bases between them. Germline V gene lookup returns CDR1 MGHRA and CDR2 YSYEKL. The CDR3 is 17 amino acids. This chain's CDR3 is CASSQDVPSGVNTEAFF. The CDR3 DNA reads as TGCGCCAGCAGCCAAGATGTCCCTTCCGGGGTGAACACTGAAGCTTTCTTT.

The chain employs TRBV7-2 and TRBJ1-2; weak D call: TRBD1 (6 bases). The length of the CDR3 is 15 residues. The germline V and J ends were trimmed by 0 bases and 4 bases, with 12 bases remaining between them. Per the germline V gene, CDR1 is SGHTA and CDR2 is FQGNSA. The CDR3 reads CASSLAMQGTYGYTF. The CDR3 DNA reads TGTGCCAGCAGCTTAGCGATGCAGGGGACCTATGGCTACACCTTC. Complete variable domain (other parts from reference TRBV7-2 and TRBJ1-2): GAGVSQSPSNKVTEKGKDVELRCDPISGHTALYWYRQSLGQGLEFLIYFQGNSAPDKSGLPSDRFSAERTGGSVSTLTIQRTQQEDSAVYLCASSLAMQGTYGYTFGSGTRLTVV.

The chain recombines TRBV7-2 with TRBJ2-7; 8 bases match TRBD1. This CDR3 comprises 16 residues. Germline V CDR1 and CDR2: SGHTA, FQGNSA. J was trimmed by 8 bases and V by 3 bases; bases with no gene match: 15. This chain's CDR3 is CASSFSRGFGQGKQYF. CDR3 DNA sequence: TGTGCCAGCAGCTTTTCGCGTGGGTTTGGACAGGGCAAGCAGTACTTC.

This sequence joins TRBV9 and TRBJ2-1, with D tentatively TRBD1 (6 bases). In germline, CDR1 is SGDLS, CDR2 YYNGEE. This CDR3 spans 14 amino acids. Deletions cut 5 bases from V and 10 bases from J, with 19 bases between. The CDR3 spells CASRRGLGQGEQFF. The CDR3 bases are TGTGCCAGCAGGCGAGGGCTGGGACAAGGGGAGCAGTTCTTC.

The chain is built from TRBV5-1 and TRBJ2-5, with D maybe TRBD1 (6 bases). The DNA end is a closer match to TRBJ2-7, so the J assignment may be wrong. The CDR3 length is 12 residues. Looked up from germline, CDR1 is SGHRS and CDR2 is YFSETQ. The DNA for the CDR3 is TGCGCCAGCACGGACAGCTCCTACGAGCAGTACTTC. This sequence encodes CASTDSSYEQYF.